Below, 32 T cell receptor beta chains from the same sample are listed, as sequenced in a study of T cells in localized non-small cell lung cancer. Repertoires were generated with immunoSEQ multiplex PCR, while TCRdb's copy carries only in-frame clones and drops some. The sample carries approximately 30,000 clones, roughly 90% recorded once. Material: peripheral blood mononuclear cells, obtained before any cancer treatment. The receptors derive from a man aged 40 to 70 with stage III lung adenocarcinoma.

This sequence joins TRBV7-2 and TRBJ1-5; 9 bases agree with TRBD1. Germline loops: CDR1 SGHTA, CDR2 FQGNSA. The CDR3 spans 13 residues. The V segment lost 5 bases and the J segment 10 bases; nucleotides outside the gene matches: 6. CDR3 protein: CASSPDRGQPQHF. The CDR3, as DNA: TGTGCCAGCAGCCCGGACAGGGGTCAACCCCAGCATTTT.

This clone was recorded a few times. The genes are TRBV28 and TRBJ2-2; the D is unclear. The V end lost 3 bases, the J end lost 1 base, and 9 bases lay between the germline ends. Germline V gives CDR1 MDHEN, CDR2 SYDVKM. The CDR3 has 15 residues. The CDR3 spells CASSFDRQNTGELFF. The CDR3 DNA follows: TGTGCCAGCAGTTTCGACCGGCAGAACACCGGGGAGCTGTTTTTT.

CDR3 sequence (DNA): TGTGCCAGTGCACAGGGGAAGGAGACCCAGTACTTC. The encoded protein is CASAQGKETQYF. The chain employs TRBV28 and TRBJ2-5, with 7 bases aligning to TRBD1. V dropped 9 bases and J dropped 5; count of bases not matched to a gene: 6. CDR3 length: 12 amino acids. Germline CDR1 reads MDHEN; CDR2 reads SYDVKM.

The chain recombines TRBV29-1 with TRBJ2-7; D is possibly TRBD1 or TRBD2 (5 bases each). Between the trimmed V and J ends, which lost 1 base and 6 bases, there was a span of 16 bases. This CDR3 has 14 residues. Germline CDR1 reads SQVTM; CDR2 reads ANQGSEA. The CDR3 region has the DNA TGCAGCGTTGAAGGGAACCCATTAGGGACCGAGCAGTACTTC. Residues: CSVEGNPLGTEQYF.

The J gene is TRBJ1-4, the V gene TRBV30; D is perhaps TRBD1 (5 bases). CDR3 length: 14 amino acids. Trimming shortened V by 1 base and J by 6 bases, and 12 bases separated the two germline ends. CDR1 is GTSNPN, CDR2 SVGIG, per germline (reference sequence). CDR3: CAWSEGTGYEKLFF. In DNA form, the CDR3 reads TGTGCCTGGAGTGAGGGGACCGGCTATGAAAAACTGTTTTTT. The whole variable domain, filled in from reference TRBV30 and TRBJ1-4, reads SQTIHQWPATLVQPVGSPLSLECTVEGTSNPNLYWYRQAAGRGLQLLFYSVGIGQISSEVPQNLSASRPQDRQFILSSKKLLLSDSGFYLCAWSEGTGYEKLFFGSGTQLSVL.

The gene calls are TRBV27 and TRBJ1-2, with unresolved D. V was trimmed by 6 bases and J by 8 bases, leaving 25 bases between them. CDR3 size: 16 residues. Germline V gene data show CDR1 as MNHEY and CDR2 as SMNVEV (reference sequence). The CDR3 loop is CASRDQGGSWTSGYTF. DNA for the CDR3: TGTGCCAGCAGGGACCAAGGAGGGAGCTGGACCAGCGGCTACACCTTC.

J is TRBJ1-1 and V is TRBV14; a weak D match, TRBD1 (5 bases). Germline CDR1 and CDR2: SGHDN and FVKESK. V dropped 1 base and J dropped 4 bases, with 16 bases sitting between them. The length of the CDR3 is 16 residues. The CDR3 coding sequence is TGTGCCAGCAGCCAAGGTGCCTTTACGGGGGGCACTGAAGCTTTCTTT. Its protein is CASSQGAFTGGTEAFF.

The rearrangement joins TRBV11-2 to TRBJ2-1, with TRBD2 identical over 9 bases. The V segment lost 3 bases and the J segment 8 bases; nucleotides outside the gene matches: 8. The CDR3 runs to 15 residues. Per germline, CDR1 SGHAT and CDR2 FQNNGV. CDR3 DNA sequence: TGTGCCAGCAGCTTTATAGCGCGGGGGGGATATGAGCAGTTCTTC. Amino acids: CASSFIARGGYEQFF.

CDR3 in DNA: TGTGCCAGCAGTTACCCCCTCGGACAGGGACGGGGCGAGCAGTACTTC. Translating gives CASSYPLGQGRGEQYF. This sequence joins TRBV6-5 and TRBJ2-7; 8 nucleotides agree with TRBD1. The CDR3 runs to 16 residues. V lost 2 bases and J lost 6; bases outside the gene matches: 12. CDR1 is MNHEY, CDR2 SVGAGI, per germline.

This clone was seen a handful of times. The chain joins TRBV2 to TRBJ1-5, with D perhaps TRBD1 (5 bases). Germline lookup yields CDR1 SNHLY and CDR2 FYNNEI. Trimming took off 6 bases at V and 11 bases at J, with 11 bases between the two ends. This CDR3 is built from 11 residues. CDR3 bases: TGTGCCAGCAGCCGGGACTCCTCCCAGCATTTT. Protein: CASSRDSSQHF.

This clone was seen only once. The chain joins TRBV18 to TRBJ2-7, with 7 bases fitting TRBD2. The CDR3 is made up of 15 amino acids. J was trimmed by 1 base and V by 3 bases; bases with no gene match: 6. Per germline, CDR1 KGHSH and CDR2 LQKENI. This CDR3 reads CASSPRGVGSYEQYF. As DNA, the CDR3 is TGTGCCAGCTCACCCCGGGGGGTTGGATCCTACGAGCAGTACTTC.

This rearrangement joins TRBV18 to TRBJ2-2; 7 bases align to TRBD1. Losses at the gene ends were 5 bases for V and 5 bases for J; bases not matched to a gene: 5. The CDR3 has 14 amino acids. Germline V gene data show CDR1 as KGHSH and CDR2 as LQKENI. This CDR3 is CASSTGQQTGELFF. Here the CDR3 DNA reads TGTGCCAGCTCAACGGGACAGCAGACCGGGGAGCTGTTTTTT.

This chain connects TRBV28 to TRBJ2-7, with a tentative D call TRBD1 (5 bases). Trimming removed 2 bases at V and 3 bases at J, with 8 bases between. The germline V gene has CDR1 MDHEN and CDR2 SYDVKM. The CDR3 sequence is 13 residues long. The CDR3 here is CASSLDSRYEQYF. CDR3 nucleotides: TGTGCCAGCAGTTTAGACAGCCGCTACGAGCAGTACTTC.

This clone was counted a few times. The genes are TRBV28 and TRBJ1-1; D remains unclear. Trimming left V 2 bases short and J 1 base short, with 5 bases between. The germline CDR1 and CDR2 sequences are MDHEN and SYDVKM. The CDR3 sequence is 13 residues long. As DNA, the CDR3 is TGTGCCAGCAGTTTACAGACGAACACTGAAGCTTTCTTT. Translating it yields CASSLQTNTEAFF. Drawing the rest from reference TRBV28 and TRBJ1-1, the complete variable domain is DVKVTQSSRYLVKRTGEKVFLECVQDMDHENMFWYRQDPGLGLRLIYFSYDVKMKEKGDIPEGYSVSREKKERFSLILESASTNQTSMYLCASSLQTNTEAFFGQGTRLTVV.

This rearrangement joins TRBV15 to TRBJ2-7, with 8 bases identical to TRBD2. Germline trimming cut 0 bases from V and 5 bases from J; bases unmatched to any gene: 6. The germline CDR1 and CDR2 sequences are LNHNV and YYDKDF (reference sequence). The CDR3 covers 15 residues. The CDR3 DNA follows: TGTGCCACCAGCAGAGATGGCGGGGGGCGCGACGAGCAGTACTTC. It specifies CATSRDGGGRDEQYF. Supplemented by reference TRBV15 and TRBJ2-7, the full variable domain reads DAMVIQNPRYQVTQFGKPVTLSCSQTLNHNVMYWYQQKSSQAPKLLFHYYDKDFNNEADTPDNFQSRRPNTSFCFLDIRSPGLGDTAMYLCATSRDGGGRDEQYFGPGTRLTVT.

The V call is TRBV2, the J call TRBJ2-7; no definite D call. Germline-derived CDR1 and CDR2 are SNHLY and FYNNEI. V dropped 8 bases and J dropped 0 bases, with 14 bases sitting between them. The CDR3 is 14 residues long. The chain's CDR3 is CASSDDWSSYEQYF. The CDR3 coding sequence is TGTGCCAGCTCCGACGACTGGAGCTCCTACGAGCAGTACTTC.

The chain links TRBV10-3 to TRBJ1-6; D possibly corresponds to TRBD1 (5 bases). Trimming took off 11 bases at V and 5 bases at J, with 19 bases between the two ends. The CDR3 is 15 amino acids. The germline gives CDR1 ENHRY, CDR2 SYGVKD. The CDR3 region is CASGGGGPDNSPLHF. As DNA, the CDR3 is TGTGCCTCTGGCGGGGGAGGTCCCGATAATTCACCCCTCCACTTT.

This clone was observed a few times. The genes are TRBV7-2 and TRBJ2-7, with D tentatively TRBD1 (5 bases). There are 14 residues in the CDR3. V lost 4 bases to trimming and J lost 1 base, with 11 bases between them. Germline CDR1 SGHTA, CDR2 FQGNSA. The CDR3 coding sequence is TGTGCCAGCAGCTCGGGTGACAGATCCTACGAGCAGTACTTC. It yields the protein CASSSGDRSYEQYF. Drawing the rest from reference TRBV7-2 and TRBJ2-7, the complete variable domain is GAGVSQSPSNKVTEKGKDVELRCDPISGHTALYWYRQSLGQGLEFLIYFQGNSAPDKSGLPSDRFSAERTGGSVSTLTIQRTQQEDSAVYLCASSSGDRSYEQYFGPGTRLTVT.

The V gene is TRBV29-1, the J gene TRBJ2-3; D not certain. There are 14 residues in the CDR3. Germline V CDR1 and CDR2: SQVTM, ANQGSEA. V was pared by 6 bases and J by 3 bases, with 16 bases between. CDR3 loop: CSVGRSERTDTQYF. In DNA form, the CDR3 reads TGCAGCGTGGGCCGGTCTGAGAGGACAGATACGCAGTATTTT.

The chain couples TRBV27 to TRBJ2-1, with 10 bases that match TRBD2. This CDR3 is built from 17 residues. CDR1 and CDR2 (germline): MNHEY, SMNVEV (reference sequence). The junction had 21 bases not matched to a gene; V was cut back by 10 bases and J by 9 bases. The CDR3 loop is CATRTEASGGPYVEQFF. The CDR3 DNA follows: TGTGCCACCCGAACGGAGGCTAGCGGGGGCCCGTACGTTGAGCAGTTCTTC.

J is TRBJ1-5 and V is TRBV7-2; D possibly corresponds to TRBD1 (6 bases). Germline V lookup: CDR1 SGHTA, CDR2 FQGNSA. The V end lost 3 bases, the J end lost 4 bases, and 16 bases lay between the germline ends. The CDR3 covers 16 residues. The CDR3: CASSLRRQGTNQPQHF. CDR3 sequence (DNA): TGTGCCAGCAGCTTGAGGAGGCAGGGGACAAATCAGCCCCAGCATTTT.

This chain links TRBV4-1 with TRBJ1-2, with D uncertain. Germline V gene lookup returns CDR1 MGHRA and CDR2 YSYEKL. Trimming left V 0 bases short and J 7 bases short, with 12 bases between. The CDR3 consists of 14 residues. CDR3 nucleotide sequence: TGCGCCAGCAGCCAAGAGAAGGTTGGCAGTGGCTACACCTTC. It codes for CASSQEKVGSGYTF.

The CDR3 protein is CASSHRGLSTDTQYF. CDR3 nucleotide sequence: TGTGCCAGTAGTCATCGGGGGCTGAGCACAGATACGCAGTATTTT. The chain uses TRBV19 and TRBJ2-3; D might be TRBD1 or TRBD2, each matching 6 bases. CDR3 length: 15 residues. V lost 5 bases and J 0 bases, leaving 12 bases between the germline ends. Germline CDR1 reads LNHDA; CDR2 reads SQIVND (reference sequence).

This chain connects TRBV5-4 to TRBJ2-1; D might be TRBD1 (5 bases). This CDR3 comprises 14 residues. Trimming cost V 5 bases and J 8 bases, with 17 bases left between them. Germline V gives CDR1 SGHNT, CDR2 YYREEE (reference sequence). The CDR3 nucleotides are TGTGCCAGCAGTCCCGAGACAGCCTCGGATGAGCAGTTCTTC. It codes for CASSPETASDEQFF.

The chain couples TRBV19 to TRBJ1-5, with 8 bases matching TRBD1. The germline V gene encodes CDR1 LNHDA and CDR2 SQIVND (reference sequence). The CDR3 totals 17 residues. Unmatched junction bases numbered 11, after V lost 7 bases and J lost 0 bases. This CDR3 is CASTDRDGGYSNQPQHF. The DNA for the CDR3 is TGTGCCAGTACGGACAGGGACGGGGGGTATAGCAATCAGCCCCAGCATTTT.

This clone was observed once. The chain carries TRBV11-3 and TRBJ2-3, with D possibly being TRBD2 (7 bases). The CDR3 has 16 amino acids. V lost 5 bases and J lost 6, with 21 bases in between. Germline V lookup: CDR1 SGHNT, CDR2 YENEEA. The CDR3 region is CASSNREGGSWDTQYF. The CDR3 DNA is TGTGCCAGCAGCAACAGGGAGGGGGGCTCGTGGGATACGCAGTATTTT. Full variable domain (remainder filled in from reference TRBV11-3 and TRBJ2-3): EAGVVQSPRYKIIEKKQPVAFWCNPISGHNTLYWYLQNLGQGPELLIRYENEEAVDDSQLPKDRFSAERLKGVDSTLKIQPAELGDSAVYLCASSNREGGSWDTQYFGPGTRLTVL.

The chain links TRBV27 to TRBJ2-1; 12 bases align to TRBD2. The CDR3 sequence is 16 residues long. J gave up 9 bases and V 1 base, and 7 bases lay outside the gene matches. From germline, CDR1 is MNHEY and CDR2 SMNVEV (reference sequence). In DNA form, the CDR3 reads TGTGCCAGCAGTTTATGGCCTAGCGGGGGGGAGGGTGAGCAGTTCTTC. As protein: CASSLWPSGGEGEQFF.

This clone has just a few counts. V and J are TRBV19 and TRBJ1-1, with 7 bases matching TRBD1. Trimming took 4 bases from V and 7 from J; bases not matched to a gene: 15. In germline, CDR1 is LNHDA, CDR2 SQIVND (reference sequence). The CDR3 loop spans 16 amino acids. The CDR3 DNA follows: TGTGCCAGTAGTACAAGACAGGGTCTCACGAACTTTGAAGCTTTCTTT. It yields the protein CASSTRQGLTNFEAFF.

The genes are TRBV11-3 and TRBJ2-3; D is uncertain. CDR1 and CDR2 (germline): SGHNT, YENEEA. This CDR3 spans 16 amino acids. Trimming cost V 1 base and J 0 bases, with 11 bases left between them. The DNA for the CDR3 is TGTGCCAGCAGCTTAGTCGAGTACTATAGCACAGATACGCAGTATTTT. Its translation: CASSLVEYYSTDTQYF.

CDR3 loop: CASSLEENTEAFF. The CDR3 DNA follows: TGTGCCAGCAGCTTGGAAGAGAACACTGAAGCTTTCTTT. This chain connects TRBV5-4 to TRBJ1-1; unclear D gene. V was pared by 0 bases and J by 1 base, with 4 bases between. The CDR3 spans 13 residues. Germline lookup yields CDR1 SGHNT and CDR2 YYREEE (reference sequence).

CDR3 sequence (DNA): TGTGCCAGCAGCCTTCTAAGGACAGGCTCGGGCAATGAGCAGTTCTTC. It yields the protein CASSLLRTGSGNEQFF. The rearrangement links TRBV11-1 to TRBJ2-1; 7 positions agree with TRBD1. The CDR3 extends over 16 amino acids. With V trimmed by 5 bases and J by 6 bases, 13 bases remained unmatched. CDR1 SGHAT and CDR2 FQDESV come from the germline V gene (reference sequence).

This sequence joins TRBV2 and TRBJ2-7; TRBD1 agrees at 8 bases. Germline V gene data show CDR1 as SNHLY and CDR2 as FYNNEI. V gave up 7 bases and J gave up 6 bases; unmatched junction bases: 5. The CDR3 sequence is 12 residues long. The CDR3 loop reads CASKAGGIEQYF. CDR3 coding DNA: TGTGCCAGCAAGGCAGGGGGCATCGAGCAGTACTTC.